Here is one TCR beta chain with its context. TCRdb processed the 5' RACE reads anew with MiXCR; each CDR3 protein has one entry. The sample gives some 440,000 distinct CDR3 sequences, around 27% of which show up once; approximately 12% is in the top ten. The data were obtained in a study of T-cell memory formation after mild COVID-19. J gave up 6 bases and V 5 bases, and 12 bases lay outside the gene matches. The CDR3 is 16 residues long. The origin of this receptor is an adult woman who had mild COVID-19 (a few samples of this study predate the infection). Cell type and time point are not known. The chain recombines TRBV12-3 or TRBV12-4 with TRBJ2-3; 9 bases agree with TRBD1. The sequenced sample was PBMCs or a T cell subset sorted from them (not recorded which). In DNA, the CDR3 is TGTGCCAGCAGTACGTGGGGACAGGGAGCCAGGGATACGCAGTATTTT. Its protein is CASSTWGQGARDTQYF.